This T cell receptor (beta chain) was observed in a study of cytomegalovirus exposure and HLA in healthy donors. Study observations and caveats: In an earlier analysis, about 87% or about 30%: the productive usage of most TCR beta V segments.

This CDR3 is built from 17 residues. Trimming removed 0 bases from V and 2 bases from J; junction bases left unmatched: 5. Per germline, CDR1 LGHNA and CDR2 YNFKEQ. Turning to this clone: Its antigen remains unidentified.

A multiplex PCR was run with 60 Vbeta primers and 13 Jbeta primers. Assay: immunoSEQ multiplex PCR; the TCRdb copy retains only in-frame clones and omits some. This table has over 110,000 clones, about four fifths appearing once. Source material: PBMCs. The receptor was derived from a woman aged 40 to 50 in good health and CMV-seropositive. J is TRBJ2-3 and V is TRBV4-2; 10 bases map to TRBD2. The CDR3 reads CASSQDPSGRATDTQYF. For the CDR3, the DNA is TGTGCCAGCAGCCAAGACCCCAGCGGGAGGGCCACAGATACGCAGTATTTT.